This T cell receptor (beta chain) is drawn from a study of PD-1 blockade in classical Hodgkin lymphoma. Germline values: CDR1 SGHAT, CDR2 FQNNGV. Trimming shortened V by 3 bases and J by 2 bases, and 13 bases separated the two germline ends. The CDR3 has 15 amino acids. Repertoires were generated with immunoSEQ multiplex PCR, while TCRdb's copy carries only in-frame clones and drops some. The repertoire consists of fewer than 30,000 clones, with approximately 72% occurring once and the leading ten covering approximately 4%. Sample time point: cycle 4 day 1 (C4D1), after more than five weeks of nivolumab. Relapse was seen in all patients after autologous stem cell transplantation, and brentuximab vedotin exposure was variable.

This sequence joins TRBV11-2 and TRBJ1-1; D gene unclear. This receptor was obtained from a human donor with classical Hodgkin lymphoma. The material sequenced was peripheral blood mononuclear cells (PBMCs), taken before the fourth cycle of nivolumab. This chain's CDR3 is CASSFSLSDNTEAFF. The CDR3 DNA reads TGTGCCAGCAGCTTTAGCCTGTCGGACAACACTGAAGCTTTCTTT.